Shown below are 20 T cell receptor beta chains from a single sample sequenced in a study of blood T cell repertoires in COVID-19. TCRdb's copy holds only in-frame clones and misses some; the assay was immunoSEQ multiplex PCR. The data contain 200,000 to 250,000 clones, approximately 86% of them singletons. Input material: PBMCs or T cells enriched from blood (not recorded which). Receptors were obtained from a woman in her thirties with acute COVID-19.

The CDR3, as DNA: TGTGCCAGCAGCTTAGCAGGATCCATGAACACTGAAGCTTTCTTT. This sequence encodes CASSLAGSMNTEAFF. This chain links TRBV11-2 with TRBJ1-1; D is unresolved. Between the trimmed V and J ends, which lost 1 base and 0 bases, there was a span of 9 bases. From germline, CDR1 is SGHAT and CDR2 FQNNGV. The CDR3 spans 15 residues.

The chain has TRBV19 and TRBJ2-5; 8 bases align to TRBD1. CDR3 size: 17 residues. Per the germline V gene, CDR1 is LNHDA and CDR2 is SQIVND (reference sequence). The ends lost 3 bases at V and 0 bases at J; junction bases unmatched: 9. The CDR3 DNA follows: TGTGCCAGTAGTATGGGTAGTGGGACAGGCTACCAAGAGACCCAGTACTTC. This translates into CASSMGSGTGYQETQYF.

This chain uses TRBV11-2 with TRBJ2-7; 11 bases align to TRBD1. CDR1 SGHAT and CDR2 FQNNGV come from the germline V gene. The CDR3 is 15 residues long. V shed 5 bases and J 3 bases; nucleotides not matched to a gene: 6. This chain's CDR3 is CASSPPDRGLYEQYF. The CDR3 coding sequence is TGTGCCAGCAGCCCCCCGGACAGGGGGCTCTACGAGCAGTACTTC.

V usage is TRBV5-8 and J usage is TRBJ1-5; 9 nucleotides align to TRBD1. From germline, CDR1 is SGHTS and CDR2 YDEGEE. The trim removed 2 bases at V and 2 bases at J, leaving 2 bases unmatched. This CDR3 has 15 amino acids. Here the CDR3 reads CASSFRQGGNQPQHF. The CDR3 DNA is TGTGCCAGCAGCTTCCGACAGGGGGGCAATCAGCCCCAGCATTTT.

The chain recombines TRBV7-8 with TRBJ1-1, with a weak D call TRBD1 (5 bases). CDR3 length: 14 residues. Trimming left V 5 bases short and J 6 bases short, with 16 bases between. The germline gives CDR1 SGHVS, CDR2 FQNEAQ. Written as DNA, the CDR3 is TGTGCCAGCAGCCAGGGCGGGGGTTTCGCTGAAGCTTTCTTT. Translated: CASSQGGGFAEAFF. Together with reference TRBV7-8 and TRBJ1-1, the CDR3 gives the full variable domain: GAGVSQSPRYKVAKRGQDVALRCDPISGHVSLFWYQQALGQGPEFLTYFQNEAQLDKSGLPSDRFFAERPEGSVSTLKIQRTQQEDSAVYLCASSQGGGFAEAFFGQGTRLTVV.

This chain connects TRBV4-1 to TRBJ2-6, with 9 bases fitting TRBD1. This CDR3 has 17 amino acids. Germline CDR1 reads MGHRA; CDR2 reads YSYEKL. Trimming took 4 bases from V and 4 from J; bases not matched to a gene: 8. As DNA, the CDR3 is TGCGCCAGCAGCCGCCTGGGACAGGGCACCGGGGCCAACGTCCTGACTTTC. Protein product: CASSRLGQGTGANVLTF.

V and J are TRBV2 and TRBJ1-1; possibly TRBD1 for D (6 bases). The CDR3 spans 16 residues. V was shortened by 1 base and J by 2 bases, with 14 bases between the two germline ends. The germline V gene encodes CDR1 SNHLY and CDR2 FYNNEI. The CDR3 loop reads CASSEESQGLNTEAFF. CDR3 in DNA: TGTGCCAGCAGTGAAGAGTCCCAGGGGCTAAACACTGAAGCTTTCTTT. The full variable domain, rest sourced from reference TRBV2 and TRBJ1-1, is EPEVTQTPSHQVTQMGQEVILRCVPISNHLYFYWYRQILGQKVEFLVSFYNNEISEKSEIFDDQFSVERPDGSNFTLKIRSTKLEDSAMYFCASSEESQGLNTEAFFGQGTRLTVV.

V usage is TRBV28 and J usage is TRBJ1-2; D possibly corresponds to TRBD1 (6 bases). CDR1 is MDHEN and CDR2 is SYDVKM in the germline V gene. The CDR3 length is 17 residues. The ends were cut back, 4 bases at V and 7 bases at J, with 25 bases in the middle. The CDR3 DNA follows: TGTGCCAGCAGTTCCCAGGGTGGGACAACCTACTTGGCTGGCTACACCTTC. This sequence encodes CASSSQGGTTYLAGYTF.

The V gene is TRBV7-9, the J gene TRBJ1-1; D might be TRBD1 (6 bases). Trimming cost V 3 bases and J 1 base, with 12 bases left between them. Per the germline V gene, CDR1 is SEHNR and CDR2 is FQNEAQ (reference sequence). This CDR3 has 15 residues. CDR3 coding DNA: TGTGCCAGCAGCTTGTCCGGACAGCAGAACACTGAAGCTTTCTTT. It specifies CASSLSGQQNTEAFF.

The chain joins TRBV11-2 to TRBJ2-6; no reliable D call. Between the trimmed V and J ends, which lost 0 bases and 0 bases, there was a span of 9 bases. The germline gives CDR1 SGHAT, CDR2 FQNNGV. The CDR3 has 17 residues. As DNA, the CDR3 is TGTGCCAGCAGCTTAGACCCTTCTAGCTCTGGGGCCAACGTCCTGACTTTC. Its translation: CASSLDPSSSGANVLTF.

The chain combines TRBV7-6 with TRBJ1-1, with D tentatively TRBD1 (5 bases). Germline V CDR1 and CDR2: SGHVS, FNYEAQ. CDR3 length: 17 residues. V lost 0 bases to trimming and J lost 0 bases, with 14 bases between them. This CDR3 reads CASSLADGAEMNTEAFF. The CDR3 DNA reads as TGTGCCAGCAGCTTAGCTGATGGGGCAGAAATGAACACTGAAGCTTTCTTT.

J is TRBJ2-2 and V is TRBV6-5, with a weak D call TRBD2 (6 bases). Germline-derived CDR1 and CDR2 are MNHEY and SVGAGI. CDR3 length: 14 amino acids. The V gene lost 2 bases and the J gene lost 3 bases, with 7 bases spanning the gap. The CDR3, as DNA: TGTGCCAGCAGTTACAGGGAGGACACCGGGGAGCTGTTTTTT. Encoded protein: CASSYREDTGELFF.

V gene TRBV5-4 combines with J gene TRBJ2-7; 7 bases align to TRBD2. There are 13 residues in the CDR3. Germline V gene sequence: CDR1 SGHNT, CDR2 YYREEE (reference sequence). After removal of 2 bases from V and 3 bases from J, the junction contained 2 bases not matched to a gene. CDR3 coding DNA: TGTGCCAGCAGCTTCCCGGGAGGCTACGAGCAGTACTTC. It specifies CASSFPGGYEQYF. Variable domain in full (rest from reference TRBV5-4 and TRBJ2-7): ETGVTQSPTHLIKTRGQQVTLRCSSQSGHNTVSWYQQALGQGPQFIFQYYREEENGRGNFPPRFSGLQFPNYSSELNVNALELDDSALYLCASSFPGGYEQYFGPGTRLTVT.

The V call is TRBV25-1, the J call TRBJ1-2, with 7 bases lining up with TRBD1. Germline V gives CDR1 MGHDK, CDR2 SYGVNS. Trimming removed 4 bases from V and 5 bases from J; junction bases left unmatched: 7. CDR3 length: 14 residues. In DNA, the CDR3 is TGTGCCAGCAGTGGACAGGGAGAAAATTATGGCTACACCTTC. Its translation is CASSGQGENYGYTF.

The rearrangement links TRBV19 to TRBJ1-5, with a possible D match to TRBD1 (6 bases). V was pared by 6 bases and J by 5 bases, with 17 bases between. Germline CDR1 is LNHDA and CDR2 is SQIVND (reference sequence). The CDR3 is 15 amino acids. CDR3 bases: TGTGCCAGTAGCCGGGCGGACAGCAACTATCAGCCCCAGCATTTT. Residues: CASSRADSNYQPQHF.

This sequence joins TRBV5-8 and TRBJ1-5; D possibly corresponds to TRBD1 (5 bases). Germline values: CDR1 SGHTS, CDR2 YDEGEE. This CDR3 has 18 amino acids. The V end was cut by 1 base, the J end by 3 bases, with 20 bases between. The CDR3 DNA sequence: TGTGCCAGCAGCTTGTCTTTGTTTGCCAGGGCCGACAATCAGCCCCAGCATTTT. This translates into CASSLSLFARADNQPQHF.

V is TRBV5-1 and J is TRBJ1-4; 7 bases align to TRBD1. Per germline, CDR1 SGHRS and CDR2 YFSETQ. After removal of 2 bases from V and 8 bases from J, the junction contained 9 bases not matched to a gene. The CDR3 consists of 15 residues. The CDR3 DNA reads as TGCGCCAGCAGCTTAGAGGGGGCCGCGGGGGAAAAACTGTTTTTT. Translating it yields CASSLEGAAGEKLFF.

This clone has more than one count but fewer than ten. The J gene is TRBJ2-1, the V gene TRBV4-1; 8 bases map to TRBD2. The CDR3 spans 17 residues. V lost 3 bases to trimming and J lost 0 bases; unmatched junction nucleotides: 7. Germline V gene data show CDR1 as MGHRA and CDR2 as YSYEKL. The CDR3 nucleotides read TGCGCCAGCAGCCATCAATCGGGAGGGAGCTCCTACAATGAGCAGTTCTTC. Translation gives CASSHQSGGSSYNEQFF.

The V and J genes are TRBV29-1 and TRBJ2-1; 7 bases line up with TRBD2. The V segment lost 0 bases and the J segment 8 bases; nucleotides outside the gene matches: 10. CDR3 length: 15 amino acids. Per the germline V gene, CDR1 is SQVTM and CDR2 is ANQGSEA. CDR3 nucleotide sequence: TGCAGCGTTGAAGATCGAAGCGGGATAGGGGATGAGCAGTTCTTC. It encodes CSVEDRSGIGDEQFF.

The rearrangement joins TRBV30 to TRBJ1-2; a weak D match, TRBD1 (5 bases). Germline-derived CDR1 and CDR2 are GTSNPN and SVGIG (reference sequence). This CDR3 is 15 amino acids long. V was trimmed by 1 base and J by 3 bases, leaving 15 bases between them. The DNA of the CDR3 is TGTGCCTGGAGTGCGGGGGTCGGGGCGTACTATGGCTACACCTTC. This encodes CAWSAGVGAYYGYTF.